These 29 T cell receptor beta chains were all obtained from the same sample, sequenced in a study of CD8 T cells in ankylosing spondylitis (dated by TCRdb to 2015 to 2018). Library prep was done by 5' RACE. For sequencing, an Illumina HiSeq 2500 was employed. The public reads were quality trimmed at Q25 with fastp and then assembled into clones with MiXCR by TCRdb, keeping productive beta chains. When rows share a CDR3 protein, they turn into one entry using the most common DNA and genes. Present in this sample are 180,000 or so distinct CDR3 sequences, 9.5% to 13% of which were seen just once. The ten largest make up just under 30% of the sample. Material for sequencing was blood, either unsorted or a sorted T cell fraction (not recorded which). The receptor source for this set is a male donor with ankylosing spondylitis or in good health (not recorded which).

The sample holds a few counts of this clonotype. The CDR3 coding sequence is TGTGCCAGCAGCCTTTTAGGGTTTATAACCCCAGATACGCAGTATTTT. Translating gives CASSLLGFITPDTQYF. The chain links TRBV14 to TRBJ2-3; D not certain. Trimming removed 4 bases at V and 4 bases at J, with 18 bases between. Germline-derived CDR1 and CDR2 are SGHDN and FVKESK. This CDR3 is built from 16 residues.

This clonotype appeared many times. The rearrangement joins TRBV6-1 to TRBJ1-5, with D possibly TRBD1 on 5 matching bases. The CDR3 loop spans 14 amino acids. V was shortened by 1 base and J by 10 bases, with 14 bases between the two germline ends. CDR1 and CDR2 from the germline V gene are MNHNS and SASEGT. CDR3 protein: CASSEERGVRPQHF. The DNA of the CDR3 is TGTGCCAGCAGTGAAGAGAGGGGCGTTCGACCCCAGCATTTT.

The CDR3 sequence: CASSFAGSRPKLSSSGANVLTF. The CDR3 DNA follows: TGCGCCAGCAGCTTTGCCGGGAGCAGACCTAAATTGTCCTCCTCTGGGGCCAACGTCCTGACTTTC. The V gene is TRBV5-1, the J gene TRBJ2-6, with a weak D call TRBD2 (6 bases). CDR1 and CDR2 (germline): SGHRS, YFSETQ. V lost 2 bases and J lost 0, with 27 bases in between. The CDR3 is made up of 22 amino acids.

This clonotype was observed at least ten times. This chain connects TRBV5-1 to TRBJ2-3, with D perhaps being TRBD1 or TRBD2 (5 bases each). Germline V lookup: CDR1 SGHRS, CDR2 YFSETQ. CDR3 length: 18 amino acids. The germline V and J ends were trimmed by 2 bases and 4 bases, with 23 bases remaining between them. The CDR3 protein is CASSLSGGSALGADTQYF. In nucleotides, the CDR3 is TGCGCCAGCAGCTTATCTGGGGGTTCGGCTCTAGGTGCAGATACGCAGTATTTT.

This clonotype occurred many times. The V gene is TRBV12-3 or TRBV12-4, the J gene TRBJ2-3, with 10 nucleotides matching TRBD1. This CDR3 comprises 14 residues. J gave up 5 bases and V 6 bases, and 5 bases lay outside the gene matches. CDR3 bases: TGTGCCAGCAGCCGCGGACAGGGGGGAGATACGCAGTATTTT. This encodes CASSRGQGGDTQYF.

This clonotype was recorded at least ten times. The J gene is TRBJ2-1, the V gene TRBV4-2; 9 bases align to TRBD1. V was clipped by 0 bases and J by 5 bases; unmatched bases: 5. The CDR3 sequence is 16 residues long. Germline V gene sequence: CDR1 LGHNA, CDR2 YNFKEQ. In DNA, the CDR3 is TGTGCCAGCAGCCAAGATCCGGGACAGGGACACAATGAGCAGTTCTTC. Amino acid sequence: CASSQDPGQGHNEQFF.

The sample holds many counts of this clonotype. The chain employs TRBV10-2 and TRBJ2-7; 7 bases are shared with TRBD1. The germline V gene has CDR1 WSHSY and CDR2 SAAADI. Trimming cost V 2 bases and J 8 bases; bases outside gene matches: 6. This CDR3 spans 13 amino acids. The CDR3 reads CASSEEGRGKQYF. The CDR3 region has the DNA TGCGCCAGCAGTGAGGAGGGCAGGGGGAAGCAGTACTTC.

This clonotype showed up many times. The CDR3 spells CSASTLTGRAEKLFF. DNA for the CDR3: TGCAGTGCTTCCACTTTGACAGGGAGGGCAGAAAAACTGTTTTTT. This chain uses TRBV20-1 with TRBJ1-4; 7 bases agree with TRBD1. J gave up 8 bases and V 5 bases, and 14 bases lay outside the gene matches. CDR1 and CDR2 from the germline V gene are DFQATT and SNEGSKA (reference sequence). The CDR3 extends over 15 amino acids.

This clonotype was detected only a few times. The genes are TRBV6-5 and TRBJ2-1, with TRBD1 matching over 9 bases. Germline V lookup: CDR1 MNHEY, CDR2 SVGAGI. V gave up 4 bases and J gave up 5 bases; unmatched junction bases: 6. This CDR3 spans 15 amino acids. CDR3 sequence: CASSSGTGSDNEQFF. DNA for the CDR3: TGTGCCAGCAGTTCCGGGACAGGGTCAGACAATGAGCAGTTCTTC.

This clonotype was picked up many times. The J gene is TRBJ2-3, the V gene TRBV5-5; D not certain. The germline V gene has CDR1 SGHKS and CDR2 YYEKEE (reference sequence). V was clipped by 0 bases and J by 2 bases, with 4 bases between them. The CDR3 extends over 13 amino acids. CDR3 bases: TGTGCCAGCAGCTTGGGGACCACAGATACGCAGTATTTT. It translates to CASSLGTTDTQYF. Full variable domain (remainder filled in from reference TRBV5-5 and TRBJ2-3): DAGVTQSPTHLIKTRGQQVTLRCSPISGHKSVSWYQQVLGQGPQFIFQYYEKEERGRGNFPDRFSARQFPNYSSELNVNALLLGDSALYLCASSLGTTDTQYFGPGTRLTVL.

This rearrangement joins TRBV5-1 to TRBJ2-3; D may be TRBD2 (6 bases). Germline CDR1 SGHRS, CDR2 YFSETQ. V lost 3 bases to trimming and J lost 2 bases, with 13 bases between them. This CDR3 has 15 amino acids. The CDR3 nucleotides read TGCGCCAGCAGCTATCGGGGGTCGTACACAGATACGCAGTATTTT. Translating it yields CASSYRGSYTDTQYF.

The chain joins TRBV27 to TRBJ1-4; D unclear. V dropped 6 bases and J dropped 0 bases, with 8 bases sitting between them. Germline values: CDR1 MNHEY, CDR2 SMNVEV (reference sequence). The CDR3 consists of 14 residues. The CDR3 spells CASRHVATNEKLFF. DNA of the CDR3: TGTGCCAGCAGACATGTTGCAACTAATGAAAAACTGTTTTTT.

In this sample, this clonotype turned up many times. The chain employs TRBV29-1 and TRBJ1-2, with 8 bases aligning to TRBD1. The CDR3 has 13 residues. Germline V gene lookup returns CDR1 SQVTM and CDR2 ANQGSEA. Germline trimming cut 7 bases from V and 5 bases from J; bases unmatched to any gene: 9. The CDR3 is CSAPGTGGYGYTF. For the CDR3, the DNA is TGCAGCGCTCCTGGGACAGGAGGGTATGGCTACACCTTC.

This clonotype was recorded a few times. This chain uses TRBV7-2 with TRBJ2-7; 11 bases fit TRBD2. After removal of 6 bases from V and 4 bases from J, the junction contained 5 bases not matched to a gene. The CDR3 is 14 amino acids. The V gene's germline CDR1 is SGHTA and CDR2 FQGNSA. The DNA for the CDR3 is TGTGCCAGCAGAATAGCGGGAGGGCCGTACGAGCAGTACTTC. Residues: CASRIAGGPYEQYF.

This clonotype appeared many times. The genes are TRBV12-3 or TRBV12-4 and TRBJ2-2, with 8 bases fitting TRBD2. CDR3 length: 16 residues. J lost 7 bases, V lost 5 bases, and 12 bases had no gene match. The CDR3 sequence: CASSPRALAGIGELFF. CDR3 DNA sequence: TGTGCCAGCAGTCCCCGGGCGTTAGCGGGAATCGGGGAGCTGTTTTTT.

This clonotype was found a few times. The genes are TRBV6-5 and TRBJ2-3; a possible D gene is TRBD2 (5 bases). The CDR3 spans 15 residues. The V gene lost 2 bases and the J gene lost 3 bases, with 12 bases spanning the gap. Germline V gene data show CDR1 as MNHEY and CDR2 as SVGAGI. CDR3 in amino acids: CASSYSGHTTDTQYF. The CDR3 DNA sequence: TGTGCCAGCAGTTACAGCGGCCACACGACAGATACGCAGTATTTT.

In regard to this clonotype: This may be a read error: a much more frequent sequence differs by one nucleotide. The CDR3 spells CVSSASLGQGGETQYF. The CDR3 DNA follows: TGTGTCAGCAGTGCGTCCCTCGGACAGGGGGGAGAGACCCAGTACTTC. V gene TRBV25-1 combines with J gene TRBJ2-5; 10 positions match TRBD1. This CDR3 contains 16 residues. Germline-derived CDR1 and CDR2 are MGHDK and SYGVNS.

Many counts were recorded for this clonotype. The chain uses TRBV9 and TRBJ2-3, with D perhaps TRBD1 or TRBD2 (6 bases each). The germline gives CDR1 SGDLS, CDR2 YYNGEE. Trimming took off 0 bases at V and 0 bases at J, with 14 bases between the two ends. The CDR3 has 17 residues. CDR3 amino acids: CASSVEEGGVSTDTQYF. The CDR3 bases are TGTGCCAGCAGCGTAGAAGAGGGGGGCGTAAGCACAGATACGCAGTATTTT. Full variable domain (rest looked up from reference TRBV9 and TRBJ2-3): DSGVTQTPKHLITATGQRVTLRCSPRSGDLSVYWYQQSLDQGLQFLIQYYNGEERAKGNILERFSAQQFPDLHSELNLSSLELGDSALYFCASSVEEGGVSTDTQYFGPGTRLTVL.

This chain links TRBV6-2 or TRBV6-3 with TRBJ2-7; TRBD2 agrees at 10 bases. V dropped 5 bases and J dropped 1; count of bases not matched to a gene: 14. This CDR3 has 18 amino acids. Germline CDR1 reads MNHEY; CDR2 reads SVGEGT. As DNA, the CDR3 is TGTGCCAGCAGTCCTACGCTAGCGGGAGAGGAATGGTCCTACGAGCAGTACTTC. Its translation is CASSPTLAGEEWSYEQYF.

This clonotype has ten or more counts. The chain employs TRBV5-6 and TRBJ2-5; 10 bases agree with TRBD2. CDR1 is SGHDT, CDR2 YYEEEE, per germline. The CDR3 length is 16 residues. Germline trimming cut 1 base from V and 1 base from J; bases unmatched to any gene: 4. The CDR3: CASSLSAGGSQETQYF. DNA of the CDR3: TGTGCCAGCAGCTTGTCAGCGGGAGGGTCCCAAGAGACCCAGTACTTC.

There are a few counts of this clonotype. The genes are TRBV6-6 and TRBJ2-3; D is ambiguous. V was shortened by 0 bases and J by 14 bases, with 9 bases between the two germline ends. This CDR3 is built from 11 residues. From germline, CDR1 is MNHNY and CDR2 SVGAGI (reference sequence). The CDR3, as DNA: TGTGCCAGCAGTTACTCCTCGGGCGGGTATTTT. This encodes CASSYSSGGYF.

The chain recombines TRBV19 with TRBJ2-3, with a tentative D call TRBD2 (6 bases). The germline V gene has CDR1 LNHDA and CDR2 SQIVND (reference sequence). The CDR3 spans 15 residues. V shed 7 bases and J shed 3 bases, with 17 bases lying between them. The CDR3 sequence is CASTAAGLATDTQYF. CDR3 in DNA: TGTGCCAGTACCGCCGCGGGGCTAGCGACAGATACGCAGTATTTT.

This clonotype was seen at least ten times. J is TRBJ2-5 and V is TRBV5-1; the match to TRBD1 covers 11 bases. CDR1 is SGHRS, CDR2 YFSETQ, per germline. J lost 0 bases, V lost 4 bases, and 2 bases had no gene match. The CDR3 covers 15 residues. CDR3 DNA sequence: TGCGCCAGCAGCCGGACAGGGGGCAACCAAGAGACCCAGTACTTC. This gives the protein CASSRTGGNQETQYF.

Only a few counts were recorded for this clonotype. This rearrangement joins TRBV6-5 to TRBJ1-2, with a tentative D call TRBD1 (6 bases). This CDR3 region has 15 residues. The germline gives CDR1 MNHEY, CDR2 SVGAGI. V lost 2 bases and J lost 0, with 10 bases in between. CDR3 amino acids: CASSYARGSNYGYTF. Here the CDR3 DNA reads TGTGCCAGCAGTTACGCCAGGGGTTCTAACTATGGCTACACCTTC.

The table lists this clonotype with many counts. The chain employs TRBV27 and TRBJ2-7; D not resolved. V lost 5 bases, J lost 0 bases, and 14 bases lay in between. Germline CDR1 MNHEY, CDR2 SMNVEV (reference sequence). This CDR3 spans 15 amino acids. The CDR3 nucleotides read TGTGCCAGCAGTCACCAGAAGATTAGCTCCTACGAGCAGTACTTC. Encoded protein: CASSHQKISSYEQYF.

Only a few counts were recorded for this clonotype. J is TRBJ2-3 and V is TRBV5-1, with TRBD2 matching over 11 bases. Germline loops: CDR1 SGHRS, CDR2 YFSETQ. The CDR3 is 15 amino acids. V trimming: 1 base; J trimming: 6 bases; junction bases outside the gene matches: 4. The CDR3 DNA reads TGCGCCAGCAGCTTGAAGCTAGCGGGAGGTGATACGCAGTATTTT. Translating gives CASSLKLAGGDTQYF.

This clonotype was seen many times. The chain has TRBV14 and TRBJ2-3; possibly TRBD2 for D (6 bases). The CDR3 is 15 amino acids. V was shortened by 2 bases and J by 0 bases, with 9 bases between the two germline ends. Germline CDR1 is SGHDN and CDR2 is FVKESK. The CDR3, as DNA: TGTGCCAGCAGCCAAAGTAGCGGTAGCACAGATACGCAGTATTTT. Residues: CASSQSSGSTDTQYF.

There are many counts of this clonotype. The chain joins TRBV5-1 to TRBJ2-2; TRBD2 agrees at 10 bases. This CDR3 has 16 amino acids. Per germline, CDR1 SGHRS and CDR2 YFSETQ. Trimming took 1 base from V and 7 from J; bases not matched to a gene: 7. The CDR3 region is CASSLKLAGPVGELFF. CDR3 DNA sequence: TGCGCCAGCAGCTTGAAACTAGCGGGACCCGTCGGGGAGCTGTTTTTT.

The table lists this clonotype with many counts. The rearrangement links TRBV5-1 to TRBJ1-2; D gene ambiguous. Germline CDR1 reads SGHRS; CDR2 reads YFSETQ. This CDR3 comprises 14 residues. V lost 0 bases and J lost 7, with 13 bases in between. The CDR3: CASSLDPGTGGYTF. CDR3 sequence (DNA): TGCGCCAGCAGCTTGGACCCGGGTACCGGTGGCTACACCTTC.